The T cell receptor beta chain under discussion was sequenced for a study of blood T cell repertoires in COVID-19. In this sample, this clone turned up a few times. Only in-frame clones appear in the TCRdb table, and some are missing; sequencing was by immunoSEQ multiplex PCR. The repertoire holds roughly 250,000 clones, with roughly 86% as singletons. Assignment of participants to cohorts was predicated upon participant-reported clinical history. Unmatched junction bases numbered 4, after V lost 9 bases and J lost 8 bases. Germline assignment: CDR1 SEHNR and CDR2 FQNEAQ (reference sequence). This CDR3 region has 12 residues.

This rearrangement joins TRBV7-9 to TRBJ1-6; 7 bases are shared with TRBD1. Sequencing was performed on PBMCs or T cells enriched from blood (not recorded which). The clonotype was recovered from a woman in her forties or fifties who had recovered from COVID-19. The CDR3, as DNA: TGTGCCAGTCACAGGGGTGATTCACCCCTCCACTTT. This gives the protein CASHRGDSPLHF.